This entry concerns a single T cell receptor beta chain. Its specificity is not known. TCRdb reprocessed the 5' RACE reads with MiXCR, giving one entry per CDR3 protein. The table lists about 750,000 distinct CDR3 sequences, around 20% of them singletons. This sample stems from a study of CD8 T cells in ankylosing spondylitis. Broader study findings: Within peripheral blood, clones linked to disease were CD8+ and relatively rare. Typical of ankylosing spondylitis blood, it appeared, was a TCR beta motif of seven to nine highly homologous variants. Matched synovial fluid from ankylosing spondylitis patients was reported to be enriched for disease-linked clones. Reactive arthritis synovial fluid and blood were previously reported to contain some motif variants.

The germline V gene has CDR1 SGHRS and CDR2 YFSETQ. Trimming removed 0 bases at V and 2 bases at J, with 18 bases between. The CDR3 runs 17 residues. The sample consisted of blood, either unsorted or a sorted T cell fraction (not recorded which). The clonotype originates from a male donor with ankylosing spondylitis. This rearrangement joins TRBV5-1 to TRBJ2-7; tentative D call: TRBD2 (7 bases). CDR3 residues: CASSLDPLGGRTYEQYF. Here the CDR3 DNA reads TGCGCCAGCAGCTTGGACCCCCTCGGGGGGCGAACCTACGAGCAGTACTTC. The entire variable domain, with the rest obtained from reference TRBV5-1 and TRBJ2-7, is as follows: KAGVTQTPRYLIKTRGQQVTLSCSPISGHRSVSWYQQTPGQGLQFLFEYFSETQRNKGNFPGRFSGRQFSNSRSEMNVSTLELGDSALYLCASSLDPLGGRTYEQYFGPGTRLTVT.